These T cell receptor beta chains were read from a single sample in a study of response to subunit inactivated influenza vaccine. MiXCR, applied by TCRdb to the RT-PCR reads, yields one record per CDR3 protein. The table records 650,000 or so distinct CDR3 sequences, 14% of them present only once. The specimen was PBMCs from blood, collected roughly 2 weeks before vaccination. The receptor source for this set is a man aged 50 to 60 who received an inactivated influenza vaccine. The CDR3 runs from the conserved cysteine through the conserved F or W. Each record gives: J gene, V gene, D gene, clone size, CDR3 DNA, CDR3 protein. D genes are given only for firm matches. A row's size may be missing; if present it is once, few, many or a size class.

TRBJ2-5 TRBV20-1 . few TGCAGTGCTAGAGGGGCGATTGAAGAGACCCAGTACTTC CSARGAIEETQYF
TRBJ2-1 TRBV5-1 . few TGCGCCAGCAGCATCGGGACGGACGGGCGTGAGCAGTTCTTC CASSIGTDGREQFF
TRBJ2-3 TRBV7-2 . many TGTGCCAGCAGCCCACAACCATTCACAGATACGCAGTATTTT CASSPQPFTDTQYF
TRBJ1-1 TRBV4-1 . . TGCGCCAGCAGCCAAGATCGAGGGGTAAGCACTGAAGCTTTCTTT CASSQDRGVSTEAFF
TRBJ2-7 TRBV20-1 . . TGCAGTGCTATAGACTACTACGAGCAGTACTTC CSAIDYYEQYF
TRBJ2-5 TRBV12-3/TRBV12-4 . many TGTGCCAGCAGTTTAGGGGATCGAGAGACCCAGTACTTC CASSLGDRETQYF
TRBJ2-7 TRBV6-1 TRBD1 . TGTGCCAGCAGTCCCAGCAGGGGGCCCGGGGGAGAGCAGTACTTC CASSPSRGPGGEQYF
TRBJ2-7 TRBV3-1 . few TGTGCCAGCAGCCAAGATCTGGCTAGCGCCAACGAGCAGTACTTC CASSQDLASANEQYF
TRBJ2-7 TRBV15 TRBD2 . TGTGCCACCAGCAGACTTTTGGGACTAGCTACCTACGAGCAGTACTTC CATSRLLGLATYEQYF
TRBJ2-1 TRBV4-3 . . TGCGCCAGCAGCCAAAACAGTCGAAATCGATACAATGAGCAGTTCTTC CASSQNSRNRYNEQFF
TRBJ1-2 TRBV28 . . TGTGCCAGGAGTAACATGGGCTATGGCTACACCTTC CARSNMGYGYTF
TRBJ2-6 TRBV12-3/TRBV12-4 . few TGTGCCAGCAGTGAGACACCCTTCTCTGGGGCCAACGTCCTGACTTTC CASSETPFSGANVLTF
TRBJ2-2 TRBV5-1 . few TGCGCCAGCAGCTTGGACACAGCGAACACCGGGGAGCTGTTTTTT CASSLDTANTGELFF
TRBJ2-6 TRBV5-6 TRBD1 . TGTGCCAGCAGTTGGGACAGACCGTTTTCTGGGGCCAACGTCCTGACTTTC CASSWDRPFSGANVLTF
TRBJ2-1 TRBV6-2/TRBV6-3 . few TGTGCCAGCTTCGGGACTCCCGATTACAATGAGCAGTTCTTC CASFGTPDYNEQFF
TRBJ2-3 TRBV4-3 . many TGCGCCAGCAGCCTGGGACTCGTTTCGGATACGCAGTATTTT CASSLGLVSDTQYF
TRBJ2-2 TRBV9 . . TGTGCCAGCAGCGAAACAGGGTTCGCCGGGGAGCTGTTTTTT CASSETGFAGELFF
TRBJ2-1 TRBV9 TRBD2 few TGTGCCAGCAGCGTAGTAGGGACTAGCAGGTACAATGAGCAGTTCTTC CASSVVGTSRYNEQFF
TRBJ2-5 TRBV28 . many TGTGCCAGCAGTTTGTTTCGGTGGGAGACCCAGTACTTC CASSLFRWETQYF